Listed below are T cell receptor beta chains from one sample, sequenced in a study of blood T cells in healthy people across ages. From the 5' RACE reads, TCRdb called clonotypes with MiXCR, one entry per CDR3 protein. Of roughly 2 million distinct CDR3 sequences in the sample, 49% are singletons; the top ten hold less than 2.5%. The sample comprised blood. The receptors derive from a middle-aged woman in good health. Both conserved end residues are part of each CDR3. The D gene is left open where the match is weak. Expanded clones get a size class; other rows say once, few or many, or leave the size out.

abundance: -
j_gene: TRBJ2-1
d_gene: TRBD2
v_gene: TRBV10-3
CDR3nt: TGTGCCATCAGTATAGCGACTAGCGGCTTGAATGAGCAGTTCTTC
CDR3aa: CAISIATSGLNEQFF

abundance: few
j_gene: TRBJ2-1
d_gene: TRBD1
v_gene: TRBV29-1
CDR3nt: TGCAGCGTTCAGGGCCGGGACAGGGGAATGGGGCAGTTCTTC
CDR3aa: CSVQGRDRGMGQFF

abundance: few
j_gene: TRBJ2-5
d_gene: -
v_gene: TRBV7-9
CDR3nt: TGTGCCAGCAGCTTAGTCCGACTAGTGCAAGAGACCCAGTACTTC
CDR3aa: CASSLVRLVQETQYF

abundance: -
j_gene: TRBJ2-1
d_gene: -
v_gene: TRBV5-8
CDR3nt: TGTGCCAGCAGCCCACCCCGGGGGGCTAAGCCGAACAATGAGCAGTTCTTC
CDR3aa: CASSPPRGAKPNNEQFF

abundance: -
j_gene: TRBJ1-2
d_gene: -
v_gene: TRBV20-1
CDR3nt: TGCAGTGCTAGAGGCGGGGGTGGTGGCAGACCTAACTATGGCTACACCTTC
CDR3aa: CSARGGGGGRPNYGYTF

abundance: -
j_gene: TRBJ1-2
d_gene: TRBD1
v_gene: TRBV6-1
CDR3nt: TGTGCCAGCACGTCAGGGGGCCCCCAGGACTATGGCTACACCTTC
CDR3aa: CASTSGGPQDYGYTF

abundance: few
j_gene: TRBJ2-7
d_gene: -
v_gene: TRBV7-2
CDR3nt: TGTGCCAGCAGCCTCGGTGACCTTCGGAACGAGCAGTACTTC
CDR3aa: CASSLGDLRNEQYF

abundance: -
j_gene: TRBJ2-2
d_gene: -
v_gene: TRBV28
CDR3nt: TGTGCCAGCAGTTTATATACGGGGGACACCGGGGAGCTGTTTTTT
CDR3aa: CASSLYTGDTGELFF

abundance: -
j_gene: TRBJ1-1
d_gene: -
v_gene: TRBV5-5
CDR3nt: TGTGCCAGCAGCTTGAATACCCAAGGCAGGGGGAACACTGAAGCTTTCTTT
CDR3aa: CASSLNTQGRGNTEAFF

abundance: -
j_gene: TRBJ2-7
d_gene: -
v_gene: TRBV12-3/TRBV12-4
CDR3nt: TGTGCCAGCAGTCCCCCCGATGAGCAGTACTTC
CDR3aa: CASSPPDEQYF

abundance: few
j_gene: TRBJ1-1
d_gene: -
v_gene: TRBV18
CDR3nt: TGTGCCAGCTCACCACACGGAGGGACTGAAGCTTTCTTT
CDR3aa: CASSPHGGTEAFF

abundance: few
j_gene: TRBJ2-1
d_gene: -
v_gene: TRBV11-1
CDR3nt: TGTGCCAGCGAACGCCGGGTTCCCTCCTACAATGAGCAGTTCTTC
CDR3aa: CASERRVPSYNEQFF

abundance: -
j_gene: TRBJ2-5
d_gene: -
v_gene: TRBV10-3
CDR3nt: TGTGCCATCAGCGCAACGACTCGGCAAGAGACCCAGTACTTC
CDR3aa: CAISATTRQETQYF

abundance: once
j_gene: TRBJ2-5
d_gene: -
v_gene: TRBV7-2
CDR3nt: TGTGCCAGCAGCCGGGGACCCGTCCAGACCCAGTACTTC
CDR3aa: CASSRGPVQTQYF

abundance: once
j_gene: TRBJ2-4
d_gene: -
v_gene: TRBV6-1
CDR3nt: TGTGCCAGCAGTGAAGATGTCGGGACGAGCTACAATGAGCAGTACTTC
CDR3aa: CASSEDVGTSYNEQYF

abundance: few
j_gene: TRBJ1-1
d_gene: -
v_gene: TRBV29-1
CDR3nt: TGCAGCTACCTAGGTGCGCCGAACACTGAAGCTTTCTTT
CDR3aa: CSYLGAPNTEAFF

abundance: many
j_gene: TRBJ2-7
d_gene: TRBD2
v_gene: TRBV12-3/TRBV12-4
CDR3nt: TGTGCCAGCAGCTTTGGGGGGGGGTTGTACGAGCAGTACTTC
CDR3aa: CASSFGGGLYEQYF

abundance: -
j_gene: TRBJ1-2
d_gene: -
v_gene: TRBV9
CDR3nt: TGTGCCAGCAGCAAAAACCAGTATGGCTACACCTTC
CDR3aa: CASSKNQYGYTF

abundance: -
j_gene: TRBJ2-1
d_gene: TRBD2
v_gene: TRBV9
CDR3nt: TGTGCCAGCAGCGTAGGGGTAGCGGGCAACAATGAGCAGTTCTTC
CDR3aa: CASSVGVAGNNEQFF

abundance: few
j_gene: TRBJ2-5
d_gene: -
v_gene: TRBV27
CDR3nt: TGTGCCAGCAGTCCCTCGGTGGGGGAATTCCAAGAGACCCAGTACTTC
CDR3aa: CASSPSVGEFQETQYF

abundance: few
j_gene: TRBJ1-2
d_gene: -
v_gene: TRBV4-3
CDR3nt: TGCGCCAGCAGCCAAGATCTCAGGGGAGGGTATGGCTACACCTTC
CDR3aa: CASSQDLRGGYGYTF

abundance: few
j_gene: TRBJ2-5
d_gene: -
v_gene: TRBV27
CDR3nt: TGTGCCAGCAGTCCCAGCGGCCCTTTAATCGAGACCCAGTACTTC
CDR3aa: CASSPSGPLIETQYF

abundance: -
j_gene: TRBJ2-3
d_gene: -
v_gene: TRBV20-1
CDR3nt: TGCAGCAAACTGGCAGATACGCAGTATTTT
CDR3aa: CSKLADTQYF

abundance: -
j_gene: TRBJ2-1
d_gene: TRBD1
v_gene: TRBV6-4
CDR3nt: TGTGCCAGCAGTGAACTAGGTCCCGGGACAGGGTTTGATGAGCAGTTCTTC
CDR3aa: CASSELGPGTGFDEQFF

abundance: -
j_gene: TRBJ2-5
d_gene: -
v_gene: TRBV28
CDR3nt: TGTGCCAGCAGTACAACAATAACCCAGTACTTC
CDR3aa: CASSTTITQYF